This entry concerns a single T cell receptor beta chain. The antigen remains undetermined. Germline is not matched at one junction end, which may reflect a read error. The data were obtained in a study of circulating and synovial CD4+ cells in juvenile arthritis. Study-level points and caveats: Vbeta family usage analysis did not detect the pathogenic-like versus bulk difference. Compared with bulk blood, circulating pathogenic-like lymphocytes shared substantially more CDR3 sequences with synovial T cells.

Repertoires were generated with immunoSEQ multiplex PCR, while TCRdb's copy carries only in-frame clones and drops some. The data show over 13,000 clones, roughly 84% seen once. Germline values: CDR1 KGHSH, CDR2 LQKENI. The length of the CDR3 is 14 residues. Patients with active juvenile idiopathic arthritis donated these samples. The TCR sequence derives from a human patient with juvenile idiopathic arthritis. Some clones in this sample may be carry-over from other donors' samples. The sequenced sample was CD4+ T cells from synovial fluid. The V gene is TRBV18, the J gene TRBJ1-2, with TRBD1 matching over 8 bases. CDR3 in DNA: TGTGCCAGCTCTCCACCGGACAGGGCAAATGGCTACACCTTC. As protein: CASSPPDRANGYTF.